A selection of T cell receptor beta chains follows, all from one sample in a study of cytomegalovirus exposure and HLA in healthy donors. Sequencing used immunoSEQ multiplex PCR; TCRdb keeps in-frame clones, though not all of them. The data contain 130,000 to 150,000 clones, about four fifths of them seen just once; the ten biggest clones take up 2% to 2.5%. Input material: PBMCs. The receptors come from a woman younger than 35 in good health and CMV-seropositive. Both conserved end residues are trimmed from each CDR3. Each record gives: V gene, J gene, CDR3 protein.

V: TRBV7-6; J: TRBJ1-2; CDR3: ASSIGQSQRYSYGYT
V: TRBV6-1; J: TRBJ2-5; CDR3: ASSDEGQVRGETQY
V: TRBV27; J: TRBJ2-7; CDR3: ASSPPTRREQY
V: TRBV7-9; J: TRBJ2-3; CDR3: ASSLAVTATDTQY
V: TRBV7-9; J: TRBJ2-7; CDR3: ASSSSRGVPYEQY
V: TRBV7-9; J: TRBJ2-5; CDR3: ASSAQQGGSETQY
V: TRBV4-3; J: TRBJ2-5; CDR3: ASSPGRGAGETQY
V: TRBV7-9; J: TRBJ2-7; CDR3: ASSAPRDRGVYEQY
V: TRBV28; J: TRBJ1-5; CDR3: AISPATYGNQPQH
V: TRBV5-5; J: TRBJ1-2; CDR3: ASSPSSGMYGYT
V: TRBV9; J: TRBJ1-1; CDR3: ASSETGRATEAF
V: TRBV19; J: TRBJ1-5; CDR3: ASSIVGQGGQPQH
V: TRBV5-1; J: TRBJ2-3; CDR3: ASSRKVTSGGAKDTQY
V: TRBV5-1; J: TRBJ2-5; CDR3: ASSWGTSGGGETQY
V: TRBV6-6; J: TRBJ2-7; CDR3: ASSPQAGGPYEQY
V: TRBV5-1; J: TRBJ2-1; CDR3: ASSFKPGAMSYNEQF
V: TRBV15; J: TRBJ2-1; CDR3: ATSRKTGFLDEQF
V: TRBV19; J: TRBJ1-5; CDR3: ASRSGGVTTQPQH
V: TRBV2; J: TRBJ1-3; CDR3: ASRTSLVSQGRNTIY
V: TRBV25-1; J: TRBJ1-3; CDR3: ASTSDRLNTIY
V: TRBV7-2; J: TRBJ1-1; CDR3: ASSPERASRAKAF
V: TRBV7-2; J: TRBJ1-5; CDR3: ASSQTPYQPQH
V: TRBV2; J: TRBJ1-1; CDR3: ASRADFNTEAF
V: TRBV5-5; J: TRBJ2-7; CDR3: ASSLAASGVYEQY
V: TRBV7-9; J: TRBJ2-2; CDR3: SSSLSHRGNTGELF
V: TRBV7-9; J: TRBJ1-1; CDR3: ASSSTNDMNTEAF
V: TRBV9; J: TRBJ2-3; CDR3: ASSVVGGTGFTDTQY
V: TRBV6-4; J: TRBJ2-3; CDR3: ASSETSGAPDTQY
V: TRBV6-1; J: TRBJ2-5; CDR3: ASSSTVGQY
V: TRBV7-2; J: TRBJ1-1; CDR3: ASSFTAYSNTEAF
V: TRBV28; J: TRBJ2-7; CDR3: ASSQITGGSSYEQY
V: TRBV9; J: TRBJ2-3; CDR3: ASSKQGPPTDTQY
V: TRBV4-1; J: TRBJ2-1; CDR3: ASSQDAAGSSYNEQF
V: TRBV10-3; J: TRBJ2-7; CDR3: AISEENYEQY
V: TRBV7-7; J: TRBJ1-6; CDR3: ASSSRAGGPSNSPLH
V: TRBV7-2; J: TRBJ1-3; CDR3: ASLTGTSGNTIY
V: TRBV6-1; J: TRBJ2-5; CDR3: ASSEALAVIGETQY
V: TRBV11-2; J: TRBJ2-5; CDR3: ASSLEGTGFAQY
V: TRBV29-1; J: TRBJ1-2; CDR3: SVARGPPLYGYT
V: TRBV9; J: TRBJ2-2; CDR3: ASQEGVGELF
V: TRBV5-1; J: TRBJ2-6; CDR3: ASSTPGGSGANVLT
V: TRBV7-2; J: TRBJ2-6; CDR3: ASTYSGANVLT
V: TRBV4-3; J: TRBJ2-1; CDR3: ASSQDRTSGGVNEQF
V: TRBV6-5; J: TRBJ1-5; CDR3: ASSYSGQGMNQPQH
V: TRBV21-1; J: TRBJ2-3; CDR3: ASSNGTDTQY
V: TRBV27; J: TRBJ2-7; CDR3: ASSLIGGESYEQY
V: TRBV10-2; J: TRBJ2-1; CDR3: ATGGRSYNEQF